This is a list of T cell receptor beta chains from one sample in a study of human T cells and chemical hapten exposure. TCRdb reprocessed the RACE reads with MiXCR, giving one entry per CDR3 protein. The sample has 80,000 to 100,000 distinct CDR3 sequences; about 7.5% are singletons. The sequenced sample was whole blood, obtained in connection with sensitization to the hapten diphenylcyclopropenone (DPC). All receptors come from a woman aged 25-40 years with alopecia areata. Some clones in this sample may be carry-over from other donors' samples. CDR3s include the opening cysteine and the closing phenylalanine or tryptophan.

TRBV7-9	TRBJ2-5	CASRLSQETQYF
TRBV6-1	TRBJ2-2	CASSEYRGNTGELFF
TRBV10-3	TRBJ2-1	CVISDINARGNEQFF
TRBV12-3/TRBV12-4	TRBJ1-2	CASSQTDEDGYTF
TRBV6-6	TRBJ1-5	CASSYRESNQPQHF
TRBV20-1	TRBJ1-1	CSAPNRQMNTEAFF
TRBV2	TRBJ2-5	CASRVETQYF
TRBV7-9	TRBJ1-5	CASSLKGGSQPQHF
TRBV5-1	TRBJ2-2	CASSPDLVGELFF
TRBV29-1	TRBJ2-5	CSVEGTKETQYF
TRBV12-3/TRBV12-4	TRBJ1-6	CASSSGQGNSPLHF
TRBV20-1	TRBJ2-7	CSALPSGGKSYEQYF
TRBV20-1	TRBJ2-3	CSADREGGTDTQYF
TRBV7-2	TRBJ1-2	CASSPGLGNVYGYTF
TRBV2	TRBJ1-1	CASSGAGLNMNTEAFF
TRBV10-3	TRBJ2-7	CAISGSDGSYEQYF
TRBV5-1	TRBJ2-3	CASSLVGSDTQYF
TRBV29-1	TRBJ2-5	CSVAGTKGVEGTQYF
TRBV5-6	TRBJ2-1	CASSWREEQFF
TRBV20-1	TRBJ2-5	CSAREGPRQETQYF
TRBV5-1	TRBJ2-5	CASSSDPTYQEAQYF
TRBV21-1	TRBJ1-5	CASSNQPLRHQPQHF
TRBV7-2	TRBJ2-7	CASSSPGQGNEQYF
TRBV12-5	TRBJ2-1	CASGFLLLMGDRNEQFF
TRBV3-1	TRBJ1-1	CASSQAGPYEAFF
TRBV7-9	TRBJ1-1	CASSEGQGCYTEAFF
TRBV6-5	TRBJ1-1	CASSYSLVEGSGTEAFF
TRBV12-3/TRBV12-4	TRBJ2-1	CASSHTSGGWNEQFF
TRBV10-3	TRBJ2-7	CAISESPGYEQYF
TRBV5-4	TRBJ2-2	CASSEPDRGYTGELFF
TRBV21-1	TRBJ2-3	CASSKSVGQPPGADTQYF
TRBV7-2	TRBJ1-1	CASSLTGGGTEAFF
TRBV12-3/TRBV12-4	TRBJ1-2	CASSLGTYTGYTF
TRBV29-1	TRBJ2-5	CSVARQALERGETQYF
TRBV5-8	TRBJ1-1	CASSIGPLNTEAFF
TRBV5-5	TRBJ2-7	CASSSPGAQVNGEQYF
TRBV28	TRBJ1-1	CASSVFRGWNTEAFF
TRBV12-3/TRBV12-4	TRBJ1-1	CASSRGGMNTEAFF
TRBV7-6	TRBJ2-7	CASSIAGTAYEQYF
TRBV20-1	TRBJ2-3	CSARDNVPTDTQYF
TRBV7-9	TRBJ2-4	CASSSVNSHIQYF
TRBV18	TRBJ2-1	CASKGGQVHNEQFF
TRBV7-2	TRBJ1-5	CASRQAASNQPQHF
TRBV5-1	TRBJ1-2	CASSHGQPNGYTF
TRBV7-9	TRBJ2-7	CASSPVQGTGADEQYF
TRBV6-5	TRBJ1-3	CASRRTASYLNTIYF
TRBV29-1	TRBJ1-1	CSVGQGGPEAFF
TRBV14	TRBJ1-1	CASSTSPGTGGFTEAFF
TRBV6-5	TRBJ2-7	CASSYSAAYYEQYF
TRBV5-4	TRBJ1-4	CASSLHPGTVDEKLFF
TRBV5-6	TRBJ2-7	CASSLDRGPYEQYF
TRBV7-9	TRBJ1-5	CASSRAGGNQPQHF
TRBV5-6	TRBJ2-7	CASGPEDRVAEQYF
TRBV28	TRBJ2-7	CASSPRRGSQYF